This entry lists 30 T cell receptor beta chains sequenced from one sample in a study of cytomegalovirus exposure and HLA in healthy donors. With 60 Vbeta and 13 Jbeta primers, the PCR was carried out. Sequenced by immunoSEQ multiplex PCR; TCRdb stores in-frame clones only, minus some. The sample includes 100,000 to 150,000 clones, 60% to 75% of them seen just once. Sequenced material: PBMCs. These receptors all stem from a woman in her forties or fifties in good health and CMV-seropositive.

The CDR3 loop is CASSVRNRANTEAFF. DNA of the CDR3: TGTGCCAGCAGCGTACGAAACAGGGCGAACACTGAAGCTTTCTTT. The genes are TRBV9 and TRBJ1-1; tentatively, D is TRBD1 (6 bases). Germline V gene data show CDR1 as SGDLS and CDR2 as YYNGEE. The CDR3 sequence is 15 residues long. The V end was cut by 1 base, the J end by 1 base, with 11 bases between.

The rearrangement joins TRBV2 to TRBJ1-5, with D perhaps matching TRBD1 (5 bases). CDR1 is SNHLY, CDR2 FYNNEI, per germline. The CDR3 covers 16 residues. The V gene lost 4 bases and the J gene lost 1 base, with 14 bases spanning the gap. CDR3 sequence (DNA): TGTGCCAGCAGTGTGGAAGGGGCGACGAGCAATCAGCCCCAGCATTTT. Protein: CASSVEGATSNQPQHF.

The rearrangement joins TRBV4-1 to TRBJ2-1, with 8 nucleotides matching TRBD2. The V gene end was trimmed by 0 bases and the J gene end by 10 bases; junction bases not matched to a gene: 11. The CDR3 is made up of 16 amino acids. Germline lookup yields CDR1 MGHRA and CDR2 YSYEKL. This chain's CDR3 is CASSQERRGARGEQFF. Here the CDR3 DNA reads TGCGCCAGCAGCCAAGAAAGGCGGGGGGCTCGAGGGGAGCAGTTCTTC.

This clone appeared once. This chain links TRBV7-6 with TRBJ1-5; the match to TRBD1 covers 8 bases. V lost 2 bases to trimming and J lost 3 bases; unmatched junction nucleotides: 3. The CDR3 contains 15 residues. Per the germline V gene, CDR1 is SGHVS and CDR2 is FNYEAQ. CDR3 loop: CASSLQTGVNQPQHF. In DNA form, the CDR3 reads TGTGCCAGCAGCTTACAGACAGGGGTCAATCAGCCCCAGCATTTT. Using reference TRBV7-6 and TRBJ1-5 for the parts outside the CDR3, the full variable domain is GAGVSQSPRYKVTKRGQDVALRCDPISGHVSLYWYRQALGQGPEFLTYFNYEAQQDKSGLPNDRFSAERPEGSISTLTIQRTEQRDSAMYRCASSLQTGVNQPQHFGDGTRLSIL.

This clone turned up a few times. The chain is built from TRBV9 and TRBJ1-2; 7 bases agree with TRBD1. This CDR3 contains 15 residues. Germline V gene lookup returns CDR1 SGDLS and CDR2 YYNGEE. V lost 0 bases to trimming and J lost 4 bases; unmatched junction nucleotides: 6. CDR3 residues: CASSVVTGTGYGYTF. The CDR3, as DNA: TGTGCCAGCAGCGTAGTGACAGGGACGGGCTATGGCTACACCTTC.

This chain connects TRBV28 to TRBJ1-5; tentative D call: TRBD1 (5 bases). There are 15 residues in the CDR3. Trimming pared 7 bases from V and 5 bases from J, leaving 18 bases between. CDR1 is MDHEN, CDR2 SYDVKM, per germline. Here the CDR3 DNA reads TGTGCCAGCACCCAGGGTGACACCCATCATCAGCCCCAGCATTTT. This gives the protein CASTQGDTHHQPQHF. The variable domain in full, with the rest retrieved from reference TRBV28 and TRBJ1-5, is DVKVTQSSRYLVKRTGEKVFLECVQDMDHENMFWYRQDPGLGLRLIYFSYDVKMKEKGDIPEGYSVSREKKERFSLILESASTNQTSMYLCASTQGDTHHQPQHFGDGTRLSIL.

The V and J genes are TRBV5-4 and TRBJ2-1; 7 nucleotides line up with TRBD2. The CDR3 sequence is 15 residues long. The germline gives CDR1 SGHNT, CDR2 YYREEE (reference sequence). The V gene end was trimmed by 4 bases and the J gene end by 4 bases; junction bases not matched to a gene: 8. DNA of the CDR3: TGTGCCAGCAGCGAAGCAAGCGGGGTTTACAATGAGCAGTTCTTC. Residues: CASSEASGVYNEQFF.

The chain recombines TRBV2 with TRBJ2-5; 7 bases map to TRBD1. This CDR3 is built from 16 residues. Germline V gene sequence: CDR1 SNHLY, CDR2 FYNNEI. Trimming took 7 bases from V and 0 from J; bases not matched to a gene: 11. CDR3 amino acids: CASTPRDSQYQETQYF. The CDR3 bases are TGTGCCAGCACCCCGAGGGACAGCCAGTACCAAGAGACCCAGTACTTC.

This clone was detected only a few times. The chain is built from TRBV10-1 and TRBJ2-7, with D maybe TRBD2 (5 bases). V lost 3 bases and J 6 bases, leaving 12 bases between the germline ends. The CDR3 totals 13 residues. In germline, CDR1 is WNHNN, CDR2 SYGVQD (reference sequence). The CDR3 loop reads CASSDQPAGEQYF. CDR3 DNA: TGCGCCAGCAGTGACCAGCCCGCGGGCGAGCAGTACTTC.

J is TRBJ1-6 and V is TRBV5-1; 7 bases are a match to TRBD1. V was pared by 3 bases and J by 5 bases, with 5 bases of the junction left unmatched. Germline V gene lookup returns CDR1 SGHRS and CDR2 YFSETQ. The CDR3 runs 15 residues. DNA of the CDR3: TGCGCCAGCAGCTCCTCCGGGACAGATAATTCACCCCTCCACTTT. Protein: CASSSSGTDNSPLHF.

This clone appeared a few times. The chain recombines TRBV11-3 with TRBJ2-7, with 8 bases identical to TRBD1. Germline CDR1 is SGHNT and CDR2 is YENEEA. The CDR3 contains 15 residues. V dropped 4 bases and J dropped 6; count of bases not matched to a gene: 11. CDR3 bases: TGTGCCAGCAGCTCAACAGCGGACAGGGTTGGCGAGCAGTACTTC. Protein sequence: CASSSTADRVGEQYF. Together with reference TRBV11-3 and TRBJ2-7, the CDR3 gives the full variable domain: EAGVVQSPRYKIIEKKQPVAFWCNPISGHNTLYWYLQNLGQGPELLIRYENEEAVDDSQLPKDRFSAERLKGVDSTLKIQPAELGDSAVYLCASSSTADRVGEQYFGPGTRLTVT.

The rearrangement joins TRBV6-6 to TRBJ2-3, with 10 nucleotides matching TRBD1. J was trimmed by 4 bases and V by 6 bases; bases with no gene match: 4. Germline CDR1 is MNHNY and CDR2 is SVGAGI (reference sequence). CDR3 size: 14 residues. The CDR3 loop is CASSRTGGSDTQYF. CDR3 DNA sequence: TGTGCCAGCAGCCGGACAGGGGGTTCAGATACGCAGTATTTT.

This sequence joins TRBV6-6 and TRBJ2-2; maybe TRBD2 (5 bases). This CDR3 is 13 amino acids long. CDR1 MNHNY and CDR2 SVGAGI come from the germline V gene (reference sequence). The germline V and J ends were trimmed by 4 bases and 6 bases, with 9 bases remaining between them. For the CDR3, the DNA is TGTGCCAGCAGTTTGGCTAGCCCCGGGGAGCTGTTTTTT. Protein sequence: CASSLASPGELFF.

V is TRBV6-1 and J is TRBJ1-2; D remains ambiguous. Trimming pared 5 bases from V and 5 bases from J, leaving 18 bases between. Looked up from germline, CDR1 is MNHNS and CDR2 is SASEGT. This CDR3 is 15 amino acids long. CDR3 in DNA: TGTGCCAGCAGTCAGACCCCACAGACCGAGTATGGCTACACCTTC. Translating gives CASSQTPQTEYGYTF.

This clone was picked up a small number of times. The V gene is TRBV19, the J gene TRBJ1-1; no firm D call. Trimming left V 6 bases short and J 2 bases short, with 16 bases between. This CDR3 is 15 amino acids long. Germline CDR1 reads LNHDA; CDR2 reads SQIVND (reference sequence). The CDR3, as DNA: TGTGCCAGTAGCGAAGTACCCGGGAGTAACACTGAAGCTTTCTTT. This translates into CASSEVPGSNTEAFF.

V gene TRBV4-1 combines with J gene TRBJ1-2; TRBD1 is a possible D gene (6 bases). V was shortened by 6 bases and J by 2 bases, with 13 bases between the two germline ends. This CDR3 spans 14 amino acids. CDR1 is MGHRA and CDR2 is YSYEKL in the germline V gene. The CDR3 nucleotides read TGCGCCAGCAGGCCGGGACAAACCAACTATGGCTACACCTTC. Translating it yields CASRPGQTNYGYTF.

This clone turned up a few times. This chain links TRBV10-1 with TRBJ2-5, with D possibly being TRBD2 (5 bases). Germline V CDR1 and CDR2: WNHNN, SYGVQD (reference sequence). Trimming stripped 0 bases from V and 6 bases from J, with 8 bases between. This CDR3 spans 13 amino acids. The CDR3 nucleotides are TGCGCCAGCAGTGAGTCCCGAGGGAAGACCCAGTACTTC. It is translated as CASSESRGKTQYF.

The chain uses TRBV15 and TRBJ1-2; D is unresolved. The CDR3 is 14 residues long. In germline, CDR1 is LNHNV, CDR2 YYDKDF (reference sequence). The germline V and J ends were trimmed by 0 bases and 3 bases, with 8 bases remaining between them. The CDR3 nucleotides are TGTGCCACCAGCAGAGATTGGAGAGACTATGGCTACACCTTC. Protein product: CATSRDWRDYGYTF. Variable domain in full (rest from reference TRBV15 and TRBJ1-2): DAMVIQNPRYQVTQFGKPVTLSCSQTLNHNVMYWYQQKSSQAPKLLFHYYDKDFNNEADTPDNFQSRRPNTSFCFLDIRSPGLGDTAMYLCATSRDWRDYGYTFGSGTRLTVV.

The chain combines TRBV2 with TRBJ2-7; 8 bases line up with TRBD2. The CDR3 consists of 15 residues. V shed 3 bases, J shed 1 base, and the junction held 5 bases outside the gene matches. Per the germline V gene, CDR1 is SNHLY and CDR2 is FYNNEI. The CDR3 loop reads CASSEQRGTSYEQYF. CDR3 nucleotide sequence: TGTGCCAGCAGTGAGCAGCGGGGGACTTCCTACGAGCAGTACTTC. The full variable domain, in which reference TRBV2 and TRBJ2-7 provide the parts outside the CDR3, is EPEVTQTPSHQVTQMGQEVILRCVPISNHLYFYWYRQILGQKVEFLVSFYNNEISEKSEIFDDQFSVERPDGSNFTLKIRSTKLEDSAMYFCASSEQRGTSYEQYFGPGTRLTVT.

This chain uses TRBV7-9 with TRBJ2-3; weak D call: TRBD1 (5 bases). This CDR3 has 15 residues. With 1 base removed from V and 5 bases from J, the gap between germline ends came to 13 bases. CDR1 and CDR2 from the germline V gene are SEHNR and FQNEAQ (reference sequence). In nucleotides, the CDR3 is TGTGCCAGCAGCTTAGGACTCGGCCAGGGAGATACGCAGTATTTT. Its translation is CASSLGLGQGDTQYF.

The V gene is TRBV28, the J gene TRBJ2-1; D possibly corresponds to TRBD1 (5 bases). Germline V gene sequence: CDR1 MDHEN, CDR2 SYDVKM. The CDR3 is made up of 14 amino acids. Trimming stripped 1 base from V and 5 bases from J, with 9 bases between. The CDR3 bases are TGTGCCAGCAGTTTATTGACAGAGGACAATGAGCAGTTCTTC. This translates into CASSLLTEDNEQFF.

The CDR3 region is CASPDRAKFLFAYEQYF. CDR3 in DNA: TGTGCCAGCCCGGACAGGGCCAAGTTTCTGTTTGCCTACGAGCAGTACTTC. The chain recombines TRBV2 with TRBJ2-7; 8 bases align to TRBD1. CDR1 is SNHLY, CDR2 FYNNEI, per germline. The V and J ends lost 8 bases and 2 bases, in that order; junction bases with no gene match: 17. The CDR3 has 17 amino acids. Using reference TRBV2 and TRBJ2-7 for the parts outside the CDR3, the full variable domain is EPEVTQTPSHQVTQMGQEVILRCVPISNHLYFYWYRQILGQKVEFLVSFYNNEISEKSEIFDDQFSVERPDGSNFTLKIRSTKLEDSAMYFCASPDRAKFLFAYEQYFGPGTRLTVT.

The V and J genes are TRBV15 and TRBJ2-3; possibly TRBD1 for D (6 bases). Germline values: CDR1 LNHNV, CDR2 YYDKDF (reference sequence). The length of the CDR3 is 18 residues. V lost 1 base to trimming and J lost 2 bases, with 19 bases between them. The CDR3 DNA sequence: TGTGCCACCAGCAGAGGAACTTCAGTGAGGGGGTCCACAGATACGCAGTATTTT. This encodes CATSRGTSVRGSTDTQYF.

In its sample, this clone was seen a few times. The V and J genes are TRBV21-1 and TRBJ1-1. TRBV21-1 is assigned pseudogene status. There are 14 residues in the CDR3. CDR3 loop: CASSSRERKTEAFF. The DNA of the CDR3 is TGTGCCAGCAGCTCCCGGGAGCGAAAAACTGAAGCTTTCTTT.

The chain couples TRBV7-2 to TRBJ2-1, with D perhaps matching TRBD1 (6 bases). CDR1 SGHTA and CDR2 FQGNSA come from the germline V gene. V lost 6 bases and J 4 bases, leaving 19 bases between the germline ends. This CDR3 comprises 16 residues. The CDR3 DNA reads TGTGCCAGCAGGCGAGGGGGTGCTTACAATTACAATGAGCAGTTCTTC. Its protein product is CASRRGGAYNYNEQFF.

The rearrangement joins TRBV4-2 to TRBJ1-1, with D uncertain. The CDR3 consists of 15 residues. CDR1 is LGHNA, CDR2 YNFKEQ, per germline. Deletions cut 4 bases from V and 0 bases from J, with 12 bases between. CDR3 amino acids: CASSPRGGVNTEAFF. The CDR3 nucleotides read TGTGCCAGCAGCCCTCGAGGAGGAGTGAACACTGAAGCTTTCTTT.

This sequence joins TRBV5-6 and TRBJ1-2; 7 bases line up with TRBD1. Per the germline V gene, CDR1 is SGHDT and CDR2 is YYEEEE. V shed 4 bases and J 0 bases; nucleotides not matched to a gene: 9. This CDR3 is built from 16 residues. The CDR3 nucleotides read TGTGCCAGCAGCCGGGACTTCAGGGGGACTAACTATGGCTACACCTTC. Protein product: CASSRDFRGTNYGYTF.

The J gene is TRBJ2-7, the V gene TRBV7-8, with 7 bases fitting TRBD1. Germline trimming cut 5 bases from V and 9 bases from J; bases unmatched to any gene: 13. Germline CDR1 is SGHVS and CDR2 is FQNEAQ. The CDR3 has 14 amino acids. The CDR3 loop is CASSPPIDRVVQYF. In nucleotides, the CDR3 is TGTGCCAGCAGCCCACCCATAGACAGGGTAGTGCAGTACTTC.

The chain is built from TRBV5-4 and TRBJ1-2; 7 nucleotides align to TRBD1. Germline V gives CDR1 SGHNT, CDR2 YYREEE (reference sequence). CDR3 length equals 15 residues. V trimming: 0 bases; J trimming: 3 bases; junction bases outside the gene matches: 5. The CDR3 DNA reads TGTGCCAGCAGCTTGGAGGCAGGGGGTGACTATGGCTACACCTTC. This encodes CASSLEAGGDYGYTF.

This clone was counted at least ten times. The chain joins TRBV6-1 to TRBJ1-1, with a weak D call TRBD1 (5 bases). Germline assignment: CDR1 MNHNS and CDR2 SASEGT. The CDR3 spans 14 residues. The ends were cut back, 7 bases at V and 6 bases at J, with 18 bases in the middle. CDR3 DNA sequence: TGTGCCAGCATGATCTCAGGGTTTCGGGCTGAAGCTTTCTTT. This codes for CASMISGFRAEAFF.